This T cell receptor beta chain was sequenced during a study of CD8+CD57+ T cells in acquired aplastic anemia. After removal of 6 bases from V and 1 base from J, the junction contained 4 bases not matched to a gene. CDR3 length: 14 residues. Germline V gene lookup returns CDR1 MGHRA and CDR2 YSYEKL. CDR3 and TCR beta VDJ profiling relied on genomic DNA as the template. TCRdb re-analysed the reads in MiXCR, keeping a single row per CDR3 protein. The repertoire holds 50,000 to 65,000 distinct CDR3 sequences, with around 57% as singletons. Patients picked for sequencing had shown CD8+CD57+ cell expansion detected by flow cytometry.

This clonotype originated in a human donor with aplastic anemia. What was sequenced was sorted CD4+, CD8+, or CD8+CD57+ T cells (not recorded which) from PBMCs. The chain employs TRBV4-1 and TRBJ2-3; 7 bases map to TRBD2. CDR3 amino acids: CASRGGPGTDTQYF. CDR3 nucleotide sequence: TGCGCCAGCAGGGGAGGGCCTGGCACAGATACGCAGTATTTT.